What follows are 14 T cell receptor beta chains derived from one specimen sequenced in a study of response to subunit inactivated influenza vaccine. TCRdb recomputed calls from the RT-PCR reads with MiXCR, one row per CDR3 protein. Of roughly 290,000 distinct CDR3 sequences in the sample, 20% to 25% were seen once. Sequencing was performed on PBMCs from blood, taken 21 months after vaccination. Source of these receptors: a man aged 50 to 69 who received an inactivated influenza vaccine.

The sample holds many counts of this clonotype. The rearrangement links TRBV7-9 to TRBJ2-3; TRBD2 agrees at 11 bases. The CDR3 contains 16 residues. Germline V lookup: CDR1 SEHNR, CDR2 FQNEAQ (reference sequence). The J segment lost 5 bases and the V segment lost 6 bases, leaving 10 bases of the junction unmatched. CDR3 sequence reads: CASRPNSGRALDTQYF. In nucleotides, the CDR3 is TGTGCCAGCAGACCTAATAGCGGGAGGGCCTTAGATACGCAGTATTTT.

The V and J genes are TRBV5-1 and TRBJ1-1; the D gene is possibly TRBD1 (5 bases). The ends were cut back, 0 bases at V and 3 bases at J, with 9 bases in the middle. Germline V gene data show CDR1 as SGHRS and CDR2 as YFSETQ. CDR3 length: 14 amino acids. Here the CDR3 reads CASSLAVRDTEAFF. Written as DNA, the CDR3 is TGCGCCAGCAGCTTGGCCGTCAGGGACACTGAAGCTTTCTTT.

This clonotype was recorded a few times. V is TRBV6-1 and J is TRBJ1-3; D unclear. The CDR3 contains 14 residues. Trimming took off 8 bases at V and 8 bases at J, with 19 bases between the two ends. Germline CDR1 is MNHNS and CDR2 is SASEGT. Here the CDR3 DNA reads TGTGCCAGCCGATCGGGCCAACGATGGGACACCATATATTTT. It translates to CASRSGQRWDTIYF.

The V and J genes are TRBV10-2 and TRBJ2-7, with 12 bases fitting TRBD1. CDR3 length: 16 amino acids. V was pared by 0 bases and J by 6 bases, with 6 bases of the junction left unmatched. Germline-derived CDR1 and CDR2 are WSHSY and SAAADI. Here the CDR3 DNA reads TGCGCCAGCAGTGAGTCGGGACAGGGGGCAAACAGCGAGCAGTACTTC. This gives the protein CASSESGQGANSEQYF.

This clonotype was observed at least ten times. J is TRBJ1-1 and V is TRBV7-9; 9 bases agree with TRBD1. CDR1 SEHNR and CDR2 FQNEAQ come from the germline V gene (reference sequence). Unmatched junction bases numbered 3, after V lost 8 bases and J lost 2 bases. The CDR3 covers 13 residues. The CDR3 loop reads CASGTGLNTEAFF. CDR3 DNA sequence: TGTGCCAGCGGGACAGGGCTTAACACTGAAGCTTTCTTT.

This chain links TRBV11-1 with TRBJ2-3, with 13 bases that match TRBD2. V dropped 2 bases and J dropped 0; count of bases not matched to a gene: 8. The germline V gene has CDR1 SGHAT and CDR2 FQDESV (reference sequence). The CDR3 extends over 19 amino acids. CDR3 sequence (DNA): TGTGCCAGCAGCTTATTCGGGACTAGCGGGACGAAAAGCACAGATACGCAGTATTTT. Protein product: CASSLFGTSGTKSTDTQYF.

The genes are TRBV4-3 and TRBJ1-1; D gene ambiguous. Looked up from germline, CDR1 is LGHNA and CDR2 is YSLEER. The CDR3 runs 16 residues. The ends were cut back, 1 base at V and 2 bases at J, with 14 bases in the middle. CDR3 region: CASSQARVGKNTEAFF. As DNA, the CDR3 is TGCGCCAGCAGCCAAGCAAGGGTCGGGAAAAACACTGAAGCTTTCTTT.

V usage is TRBV24-1 and J usage is TRBJ2-2, with D perhaps TRBD1 (5 bases). Per germline, CDR1 KGHDR and CDR2 SFDVKD. The CDR3 has 20 residues. Trimming took 1 base from V and 5 from J, leaving 25 bases between them. The DNA for the CDR3 is TGTGCCACCAGTGATTTTCTCCTGGGGTCGGCAGGGCAAAATACCGGGGAGCTGTTTTTT. Its protein product is CATSDFLLGSAGQNTGELFF.

The chain carries TRBV5-4 and TRBJ2-3, with 7 positions matching TRBD1. This CDR3 region has 16 residues. V gave up 4 bases and J gave up 3 bases; unmatched junction bases: 11. The germline V gene encodes CDR1 SGHNT and CDR2 YYREEE (reference sequence). Written as DNA, the CDR3 is TGTGCCAGCAGCCCAGTGACAGGGTATGGTACAGATACGCAGTATTTT. The encoded protein is CASSPVTGYGTDTQYF. The variable domain in full, completed from reference TRBV5-4 and TRBJ2-3, reads ETGVTQSPTHLIKTRGQQVTLRCSSQSGHNTVSWYQQALGQGPQFIFQYYREEENGRGNFPPRFSGLQFPNYSSELNVNALELDDSALYLCASSPVTGYGTDTQYFGPGTRLTVL.

Only a few counts were recorded for this clonotype. The chain has TRBV20-1 and TRBJ1-5; TRBD1 agrees at 9 bases. Germline loops: CDR1 DFQATT, CDR2 SNEGSKA (reference sequence). Trimming at V came to 3 bases and at J to 4 bases, leaving 7 bases not matched to a gene. The CDR3 contains 15 residues. CDR3 nucleotides: TGCAGTGCTAGCCCGGACAGGGGAAGGAATCAGCCCCAGCATTTT. Translated, it gives CSASPDRGRNQPQHF.

This chain links TRBV29-1 with TRBJ2-7; perhaps TRBD2 as D (6 bases). CDR1 SQVTM and CDR2 ANQGSEA come from the germline V gene. Deletions cut 0 bases from V and 3 bases from J, with 21 bases between. CDR3 length equals 17 residues. The CDR3 is CSVEDHPRTIGVYEQYF. In nucleotides, the CDR3 is TGCAGCGTTGAAGATCATCCCCGGACTATAGGGGTCTACGAGCAGTACTTC.

The chain links TRBV7-2 to TRBJ1-1; the D gene is possibly TRBD1 (6 bases). V shed 4 bases and J shed 6 bases, with 12 bases lying between them. The CDR3 contains 13 residues. Germline V CDR1 and CDR2: SGHTA, FQGNSA. CDR3 DNA: TGTGCCAGCAGCTCTACAGGGTTACCTGAAGCTTTCTTT. Translated: CASSSTGLPEAFF.

The rearrangement joins TRBV29-1 to TRBJ2-5; D gene uncertain. Germline CDR1 SQVTM, CDR2 ANQGSEA. The CDR3 contains 13 residues. Trimming took 6 bases from V and 4 from J, leaving 15 bases between them. The CDR3 sequence is CSVRNGFRETQYF. In DNA, the CDR3 is TGCAGCGTACGGAATGGGTTCCGAGAGACCCAGTACTTC.

The J gene is TRBJ2-7, the V gene TRBV2, with D perhaps matching TRBD1 or TRBD2 (6 bases each). CDR1 and CDR2 (germline): SNHLY, FYNNEI. The CDR3 loop spans 13 amino acids. V dropped 2 bases and J dropped 5 bases, with 10 bases sitting between them. CDR3 sequence (DNA): TGTGCCAGCAGTGAATTAGGGGGGAACGAGCAGTACTTC. Its translation: CASSELGGNEQYF. The variable domain in full, completed from reference TRBV2 and TRBJ2-7, reads EPEVTQTPSHQVTQMGQEVILRCVPISNHLYFYWYRQILGQKVEFLVSFYNNEISEKSEIFDDQFSVERPDGSNFTLKIRSTKLEDSAMYFCASSELGGNEQYFGPGTRLTVT.